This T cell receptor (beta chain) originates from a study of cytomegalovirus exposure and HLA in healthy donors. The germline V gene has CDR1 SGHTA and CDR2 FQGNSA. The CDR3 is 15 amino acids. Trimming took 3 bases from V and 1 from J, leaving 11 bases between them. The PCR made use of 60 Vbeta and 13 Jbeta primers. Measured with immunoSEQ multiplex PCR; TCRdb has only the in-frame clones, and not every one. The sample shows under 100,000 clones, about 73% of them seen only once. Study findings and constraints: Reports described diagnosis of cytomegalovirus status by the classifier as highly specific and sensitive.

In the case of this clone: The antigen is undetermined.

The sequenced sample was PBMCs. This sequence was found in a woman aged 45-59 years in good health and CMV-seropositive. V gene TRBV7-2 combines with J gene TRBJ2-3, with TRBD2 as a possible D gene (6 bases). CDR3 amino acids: CASSFVGGGTDTQYF. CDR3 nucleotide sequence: TGTGCCAGCAGCTTTGTCGGGGGAGGCACAGATACGCAGTATTTT.